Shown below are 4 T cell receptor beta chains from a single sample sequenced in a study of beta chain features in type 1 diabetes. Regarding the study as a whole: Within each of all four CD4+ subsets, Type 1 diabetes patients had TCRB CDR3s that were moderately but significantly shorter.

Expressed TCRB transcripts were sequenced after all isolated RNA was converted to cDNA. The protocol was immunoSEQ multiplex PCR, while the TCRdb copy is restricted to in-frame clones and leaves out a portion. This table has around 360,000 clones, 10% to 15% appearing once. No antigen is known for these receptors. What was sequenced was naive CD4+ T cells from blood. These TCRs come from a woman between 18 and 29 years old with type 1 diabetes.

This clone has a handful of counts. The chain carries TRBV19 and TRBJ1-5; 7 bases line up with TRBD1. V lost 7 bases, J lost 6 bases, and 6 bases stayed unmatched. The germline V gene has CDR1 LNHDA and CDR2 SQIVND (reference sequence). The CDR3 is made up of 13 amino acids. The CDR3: CASTGTDLQPQHF. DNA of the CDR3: TGTGCCAGTACAGGGACAGACCTTCAGCCCCAGCATTTT.

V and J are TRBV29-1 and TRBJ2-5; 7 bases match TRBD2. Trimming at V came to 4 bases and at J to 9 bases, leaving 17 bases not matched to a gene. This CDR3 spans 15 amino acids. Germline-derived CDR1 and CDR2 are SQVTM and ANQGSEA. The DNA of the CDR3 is TGCAGCGTTGGTTTAGGGACTACCGATTTTGGGCCCCAGTACTTC. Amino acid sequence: CSVGLGTTDFGPQYF.

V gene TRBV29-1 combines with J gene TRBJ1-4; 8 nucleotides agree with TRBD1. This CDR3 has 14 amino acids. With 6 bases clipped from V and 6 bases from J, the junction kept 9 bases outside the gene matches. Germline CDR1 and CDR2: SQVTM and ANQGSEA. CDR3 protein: CSVTGGGADEKLFF. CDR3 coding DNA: TGCAGCGTAACAGGGGGTGGTGCGGATGAAAAACTGTTTTTT. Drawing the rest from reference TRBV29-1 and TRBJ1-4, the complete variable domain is SAVISQKPSRDICQRGTSLTIQCQVDSQVTMMFWYRQQPGQSLTLIATANQGSEATYESGFVIDKFPISRPNLTFSTLTVSNMSPEDSSIYLCSVTGGGADEKLFFGSGTQLSVL.

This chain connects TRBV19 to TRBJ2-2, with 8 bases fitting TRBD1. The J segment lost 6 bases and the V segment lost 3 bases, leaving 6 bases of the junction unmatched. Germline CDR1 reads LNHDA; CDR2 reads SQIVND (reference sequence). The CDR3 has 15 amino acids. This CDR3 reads CASSMGTGGSGELFF. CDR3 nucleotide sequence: TGTGCCAGTAGTATGGGAACAGGGGGGTCCGGGGAGCTGTTTTTT.